What follows describes a single T cell receptor (beta chain). This record comes from a study of blood T cell repertoires in COVID-19. Study summary: Donors in the United States, Italy and Spain gave samples during acute or convalescent COVID-19. T cells, B-cell-depleted T cells, or PBMCs provided the cDNA or gDNA that served as material.

Clones were sequenced by immunoSEQ multiplex PCR, and TCRdb holds only the in-frame ones, with some missing. The profile shows approximately 85,000 clones, about 86% of them singletons. The source material was peripheral blood. The receptor was derived from an elderly woman in a cohort sampled during active or convalescent COVID-19.

DNA of the CDR3: TGTGCCAGCGACACCGGGACAGGGGGCGTCGATGGCTACACCTTC. Translated: CASDTGTGGVDGYTF. This chain connects TRBV5-4 to TRBJ1-2, with 12 bases identical to TRBD1. Germline CDR1 SGHNT, CDR2 YYREEE (reference sequence). The CDR3 has 15 amino acids. Trimming removed 7 bases from V and 6 bases from J; junction bases left unmatched: 10.